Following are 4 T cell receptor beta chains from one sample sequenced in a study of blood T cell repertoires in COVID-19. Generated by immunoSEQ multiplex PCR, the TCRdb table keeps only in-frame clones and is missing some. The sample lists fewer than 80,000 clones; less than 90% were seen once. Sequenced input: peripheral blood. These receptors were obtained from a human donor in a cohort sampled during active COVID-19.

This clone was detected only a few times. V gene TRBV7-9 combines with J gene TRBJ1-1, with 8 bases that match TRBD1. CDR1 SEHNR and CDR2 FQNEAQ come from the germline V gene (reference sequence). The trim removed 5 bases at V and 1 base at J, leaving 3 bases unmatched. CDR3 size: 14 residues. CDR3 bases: TGTGCCAGCAGCGAAGGGACAGGGAACACTGAAGCTTTCTTT. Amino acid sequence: CASSEGTGNTEAFF.

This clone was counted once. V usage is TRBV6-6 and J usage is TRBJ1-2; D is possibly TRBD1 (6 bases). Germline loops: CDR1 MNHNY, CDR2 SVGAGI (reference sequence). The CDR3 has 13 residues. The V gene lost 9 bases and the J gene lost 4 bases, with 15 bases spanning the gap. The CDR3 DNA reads TGTGCCAGTTTAGGGGGTCGGGGCTATGGCTACACCTTC. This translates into CASLGGRGYGYTF.

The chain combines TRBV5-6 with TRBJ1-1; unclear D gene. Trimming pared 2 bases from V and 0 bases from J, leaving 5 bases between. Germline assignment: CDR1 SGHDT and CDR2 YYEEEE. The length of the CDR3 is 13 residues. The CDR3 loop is CASSLPVNTEAFF. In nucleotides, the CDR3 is TGTGCCAGCAGCTTACCAGTGAACACTGAAGCTTTCTTT.

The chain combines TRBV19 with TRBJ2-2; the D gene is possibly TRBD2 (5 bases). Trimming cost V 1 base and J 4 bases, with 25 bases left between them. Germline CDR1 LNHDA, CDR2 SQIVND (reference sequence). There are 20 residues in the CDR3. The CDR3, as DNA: TGTGCCAGTAGTATAGGTTCGGGTAGCCGGGGAAGAATGGTCACCGGGGAGCTGTTTTTT. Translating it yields CASSIGSGSRGRMVTGELFF. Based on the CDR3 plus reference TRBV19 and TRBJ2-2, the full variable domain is DGGITQSPKYLFRKEGQNVTLSCEQNLNHDAMYWYRQDPGQGLRLIYYSQIVNDFQKGDIAEGYSVSREKKESFPLTVTSAQKNPTAFYLCASSIGSGSRGRMVTGELFFGEGSRLTVL.